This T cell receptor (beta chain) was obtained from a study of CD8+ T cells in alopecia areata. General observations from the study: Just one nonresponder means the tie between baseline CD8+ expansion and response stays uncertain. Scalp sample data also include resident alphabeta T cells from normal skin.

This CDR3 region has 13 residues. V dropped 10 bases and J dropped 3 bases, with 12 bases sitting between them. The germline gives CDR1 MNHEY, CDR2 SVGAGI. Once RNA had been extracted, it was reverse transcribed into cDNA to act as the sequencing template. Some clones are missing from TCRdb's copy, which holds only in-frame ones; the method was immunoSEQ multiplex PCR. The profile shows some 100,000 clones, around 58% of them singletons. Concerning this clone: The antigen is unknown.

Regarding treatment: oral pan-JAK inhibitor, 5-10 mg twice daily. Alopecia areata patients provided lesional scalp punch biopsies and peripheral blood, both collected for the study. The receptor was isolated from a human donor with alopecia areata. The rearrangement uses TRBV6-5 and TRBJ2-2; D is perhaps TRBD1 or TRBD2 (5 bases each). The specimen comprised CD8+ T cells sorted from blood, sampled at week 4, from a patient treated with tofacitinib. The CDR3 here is CAIRDGDTGELFF. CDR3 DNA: TGTGCCATCCGGGACGGAGACACCGGGGAGCTGTTTTTT.